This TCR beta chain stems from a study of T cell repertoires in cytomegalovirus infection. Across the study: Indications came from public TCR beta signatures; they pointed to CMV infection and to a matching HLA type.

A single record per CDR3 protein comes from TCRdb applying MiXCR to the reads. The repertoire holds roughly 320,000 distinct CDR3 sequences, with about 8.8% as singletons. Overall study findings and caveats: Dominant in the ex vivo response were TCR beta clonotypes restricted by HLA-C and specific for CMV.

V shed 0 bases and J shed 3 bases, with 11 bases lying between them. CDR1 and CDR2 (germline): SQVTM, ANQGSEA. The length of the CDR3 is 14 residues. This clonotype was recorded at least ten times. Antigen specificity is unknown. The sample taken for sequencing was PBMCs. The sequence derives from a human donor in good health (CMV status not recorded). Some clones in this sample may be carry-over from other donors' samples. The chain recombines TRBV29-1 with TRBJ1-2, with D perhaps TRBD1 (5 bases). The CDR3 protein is CSVEEGESDYGYTF. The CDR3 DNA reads TGCAGCGTTGAAGAGGGGGAGAGTGACTATGGCTACACCTTC.